A single sample is the source of the 23 T cell receptor beta chains below, sequenced in a study of human thymus T cells. TCRdb's copy holds only in-frame clones and misses some; the assay was immunoSEQ multiplex PCR. The sample yields approximately 40,000 clones, 94% seen once. The sequenced sample was blood. Receptor source: a boy under two years old with a congenital heart defect but otherwise immunologically healthy.

This clone was counted only a few times. V and J are TRBV5-4 and TRBJ1-6; the D gene is possibly TRBD1 (6 bases). Germline lookup yields CDR1 SGHNT and CDR2 YYREEE (reference sequence). The CDR3 extends over 13 amino acids. V was shortened by 0 bases and J by 13 bases, with 11 bases between the two germline ends. CDR3: CASSLDRERPLHF. Here the CDR3 DNA reads TGTGCCAGCAGCTTGGACAGGGAAAGGCCCCTCCACTTT.

The chain employs TRBV10-1 and TRBJ1-1, with D uncertain. The CDR3 has 13 amino acids. The germline V gene has CDR1 WNHNN and CDR2 SYGVQD (reference sequence). V was pared by 3 bases and J by 3 bases, with 8 bases between. Written as DNA, the CDR3 is TGCGCCAGCAGTGAATCCCGGGACACTGAAGCTTTCTTT. This encodes CASSESRDTEAFF.

The chain is built from TRBV6-1 and TRBJ2-5; the match to TRBD1 covers 8 bases. The V gene end was trimmed by 3 bases and the J gene end by 5 bases; junction bases not matched to a gene: 8. The germline gives CDR1 MNHNS, CDR2 SASEGT. The CDR3 runs to 15 residues. The CDR3 here is CASSDPDRVGETQYF. For the CDR3, the DNA is TGTGCCAGCAGTGACCCGGACAGGGTGGGGGAGACCCAGTACTTC.

The rearrangement uses TRBV5-4 and TRBJ2-1; D gene ambiguous. The CDR3 is made up of 15 amino acids. Germline-derived CDR1 and CDR2 are SGHNT and YYREEE (reference sequence). V shed 4 bases and J shed 6 bases, with 17 bases lying between them. The CDR3 is CASSPKSGYSNEQFF. CDR3 coding DNA: TGTGCCAGCAGCCCGAAGTCGGGTTACAGCAATGAGCAGTTCTTC.

The V call is TRBV6-1, the J call TRBJ1-5; 9 nucleotides match TRBD1. The CDR3 is 15 amino acids. After removal of 2 bases from V and 5 bases from J, the junction contained 4 bases not matched to a gene. From germline, CDR1 is MNHNS and CDR2 SASEGT. The CDR3 spells CASSESQGAHQPQHF. CDR3 bases: TGTGCCAGCAGTGAATCACAGGGGGCGCATCAGCCCCAGCATTTT.

This clone occurred once. The V and J genes are TRBV28 and TRBJ1-1, with D possibly matching TRBD1 (6 bases). V was trimmed by 10 bases and J by 3 bases, leaving 21 bases between them. CDR1 is MDHEN, CDR2 SYDVKM, per germline. CDR3 length: 15 amino acids. CDR3 protein: CATTSFGGPDTEAFF. CDR3 DNA: TGTGCCACGACGAGTTTTGGGGGGCCGGACACTGAAGCTTTCTTT. Supplemented by reference TRBV28 and TRBJ1-1, the full variable domain reads DVKVTQSSRYLVKRTGEKVFLECVQDMDHENMFWYRQDPGLGLRLIYFSYDVKMKEKGDIPEGYSVSREKKERFSLILESASTNQTSMYLCATTSFGGPDTEAFFGQGTRLTVV.

This chain connects TRBV28 to TRBJ1-6, with D uncertain. Per germline, CDR1 MDHEN and CDR2 SYDVKM. V dropped 8 bases and J dropped 6 bases, with 11 bases sitting between them. The CDR3 extends over 13 amino acids. DNA for the CDR3: TGTGCCAGCGAACGCACCGTTAATTCACCCCTCCACTTT. Its protein is CASERTVNSPLHF.

The V call is TRBV7-9, the J call TRBJ2-7; 11 bases map to TRBD1. CDR3 length equals 11 residues. CDR1 and CDR2 (germline): SEHNR, FQNEAQ (reference sequence). V was clipped by 5 bases and J by 11 bases; unmatched bases: 2. The CDR3 region is CASSPGQGEYF. The CDR3 DNA is TGTGCCAGCAGCCCGGGACAGGGGGAGTACTTC.

This sequence joins TRBV7-9 and TRBJ2-3; the D is unclear. Trimming stripped 0 bases from V and 2 bases from J, with 3 bases between. This CDR3 is 13 amino acids long. Germline CDR1 reads SEHNR; CDR2 reads FQNEAQ (reference sequence). CDR3 amino acids: CASSLAHTDTQYF. Here the CDR3 DNA reads TGTGCCAGCAGCTTAGCGCACACAGATACGCAGTATTTT.

The chain links TRBV6-5 to TRBJ2-7, with D tentatively TRBD1 (5 bases). Per the germline V gene, CDR1 is MNHEY and CDR2 is SVGAGI. The V gene lost 5 bases and the J gene lost 5 bases, with 10 bases spanning the gap. The CDR3 is 12 amino acids. The CDR3 loop reads CASSEAGNEQYF. DNA of the CDR3: TGTGCCAGCAGTGAAGCAGGGAACGAGCAGTACTTC.

The V gene is TRBV6-5, the J gene TRBJ1-1; no clear D gene. The CDR3 contains 13 residues. Per the germline V gene, CDR1 is MNHEY and CDR2 is SVGAGI. V was cut by 6 bases and J by 5 bases, with 13 bases left in between. CDR3 DNA sequence: TGTGCCAGCAGACCGGGAGGAAGGACTGAAGCTTTCTTT. It yields the protein CASRPGGRTEAFF.

The V and J genes are TRBV5-1 and TRBJ2-5, with 9 bases lining up with TRBD2. This CDR3 contains 13 residues. Trimming removed 5 bases from V and 4 bases from J; junction bases left unmatched: 3. Germline V gene sequence: CDR1 SGHRS, CDR2 YFSETQ. As DNA, the CDR3 is TGCGCCAGCAGGCCGGGACTAGCAGAGACCCAGTACTTC. Residues: CASRPGLAETQYF.

The V and J genes are TRBV7-2 and TRBJ2-1; 9 positions match TRBD2. The germline CDR1 and CDR2 sequences are SGHTA and FQGNSA. The V segment lost 5 bases and the J segment 15 bases; nucleotides outside the gene matches: 14. The CDR3 runs 14 residues. The CDR3 region has the DNA TGTGCCAGCAGCGCAGCGGGGGGCCCCCCTATGCTGTTCTTC. Translating gives CASSAAGGPPMLFF.

This chain uses TRBV6-5 with TRBJ2-7; TRBD1 might be the D (5 bases). Germline loops: CDR1 MNHEY, CDR2 SVGAGI. V gave up 3 bases and J gave up 3 bases, with 9 bases separating them. The CDR3 extends over 13 amino acids. CDR3 amino acids: CASSYTRDYEQYF. The CDR3 DNA sequence: TGTGCCAGCAGTTATACCAGGGACTACGAGCAGTACTTC.

The J gene is TRBJ1-1, the V gene TRBV6-1; D is perhaps TRBD1 (6 bases). V was shortened by 8 bases and J by 7 bases, with 11 bases between the two germline ends. The length of the CDR3 is 11 residues. Germline values: CDR1 MNHNS, CDR2 SASEGT. In nucleotides, the CDR3 is TGTGCCAGCCGGGGGCAAGGTGAAGCTTTCTTT. Protein sequence: CASRGQGEAFF.

The rearrangement joins TRBV7-9 to TRBJ1-5; 7 bases align to TRBD1. The CDR3 contains 15 residues. After removal of 1 base from V and 4 bases from J, the junction contained 4 bases not matched to a gene. CDR1 is SEHNR, CDR2 FQNEAQ, per germline (reference sequence). CDR3 amino acids: CASSLVGTVNQPQHF. CDR3 coding DNA: TGTGCCAGCAGCTTAGTGGGGACAGTTAATCAGCCCCAGCATTTT.

The CDR3 nucleotides are TGCGCCAGCAGCTTGGACTCTGGAAACACCATATATTTT. This sequence encodes CASSLDSGNTIYF. V is TRBV5-1 and J is TRBJ1-3; no reliable D call. CDR1 is SGHRS, CDR2 YFSETQ, per germline. The ends were cut back, 0 bases at V and 0 bases at J, with 1 base in the middle. The CDR3 extends over 13 amino acids. Looking up the rest from reference TRBV5-1 and TRBJ1-3 gives the full variable domain: KAGVTQTPRYLIKTRGQQVTLSCSPISGHRSVSWYQQTPGQGLQFLFEYFSETQRNKGNFPGRFSGRQFSNSRSEMNVSTLELGDSALYLCASSLDSGNTIYFGEGSWLTVV.

The V call is TRBV9, the J call TRBJ2-2; 9 nucleotides agree with TRBD2. CDR1 SGDLS and CDR2 YYNGEE come from the germline V gene. CDR3 length: 17 residues. Germline trimming cut 1 base from V and 5 bases from J; bases unmatched to any gene: 9. CDR3 in DNA: TGTGCCAGCAGCGTACCTCGGGCGGGGGGGCGAACCGGGGAGCTGTTTTTT. Amino acid sequence: CASSVPRAGGRTGELFF. Together with reference TRBV9 and TRBJ2-2, the CDR3 gives the full variable domain: DSGVTQTPKHLITATGQRVTLRCSPRSGDLSVYWYQQSLDQGLQFLIQYYNGEERAKGNILERFSAQQFPDLHSELNLSSLELGDSALYFCASSVPRAGGRTGELFFGEGSRLTVL.

The J gene is TRBJ1-2, the V gene TRBV5-6; TRBD1 matches at 8 bases. The V segment lost 6 bases and the J segment 4 bases; nucleotides outside the gene matches: 5. Germline CDR1 reads SGHDT; CDR2 reads YYEEEE. The CDR3 is made up of 13 amino acids. Here the CDR3 DNA reads TGTGCCAGCAACCTGGACAGGGCCTATGGCTACACCTTC. It yields the protein CASNLDRAYGYTF.

This chain uses TRBV5-1 with TRBJ2-5; D ambiguous. V was clipped by 4 bases and J by 1 base, with 8 bases between them. The CDR3 is 13 amino acids. Germline loops: CDR1 SGHRS, CDR2 YFSETQ. The CDR3 here is CASSRWPQETQYF. The CDR3 DNA reads as TGCGCCAGCAGCCGATGGCCCCAAGAGACCCAGTACTTC.

This chain connects TRBV4-3 to TRBJ1-1; D gene ambiguous. CDR1 and CDR2 (germline): LGHNA, YSLEER. The CDR3 totals 13 residues. V dropped 4 bases and J dropped 0 bases, with 6 bases sitting between them. The CDR3 reads CASSPALNTEAFF. The CDR3 coding sequence is TGCGCCAGCAGCCCAGCCTTGAACACTGAAGCTTTCTTT.

This chain joins TRBV12-5 and TRBJ2-1, with 7 bases identical to TRBD1. V trimming: 5 bases; J trimming: 3 bases; junction bases outside the gene matches: 1. From germline, CDR1 is LGHNT and CDR2 FRNRAP. CDR3 size: 13 residues. The CDR3 nucleotides are TGTGCTAGTGGTCGGGACAGCTACAATGAGCAGTTCTTC. Protein: CASGRDSYNEQFF.

The chain couples TRBV5-1 to TRBJ1-3; a weak D match, TRBD1 (6 bases). The CDR3 loop spans 17 amino acids. Trimming shortened V by 0 bases and J by 0 bases, and 13 bases separated the two germline ends. Germline lookup yields CDR1 SGHRS and CDR2 YFSETQ. The CDR3: CASSLATGQPSGNTIYF. As DNA, the CDR3 is TGCGCCAGCAGCTTGGCTACGGGACAACCCTCTGGAAACACCATATATTTT.